The next 28 T cell receptor beta chains were all read from a single sample in a study of technical replicates of blood from several donors. Data came from immunoSEQ multiplex PCR; TCRdb stores just in-frame clones and leaves some out. The data show around 70,000 clones, with approximately 97% seen just once and approximately 0.21% held by the top ten. The source material was T cells isolated from PBMCs. These receptors all come from a human donor in good health.

V usage is TRBV30 and J usage is TRBJ1-2; 8 bases are shared with TRBD1. Per germline, CDR1 GTSNPN and CDR2 SVGIG (reference sequence). The CDR3 length is 14 residues. With 2 bases clipped from V and 5 bases from J, the junction kept 7 bases outside the gene matches. CDR3 sequence (DNA): TGTGCCTGGAGTCCCGACAGGGGCGCATATGGCTACACCTTC. This gives the protein CAWSPDRGAYGYTF.

The V and J genes are TRBV6-5 and TRBJ1-2, with 7 bases identical to TRBD1. V lost 6 bases, J lost 2 bases, and 3 bases stayed unmatched. The CDR3 loop spans 13 amino acids. The germline CDR1 and CDR2 sequences are MNHEY and SVGAGI. The CDR3, as DNA: TGTGCCAGCAGCTCGGGACAGAACTATGGCTACACCTTC. It translates to CASSSGQNYGYTF.

This CDR3 is CASKRAANTEAFF. The DNA for the CDR3 is TGTGCCAGCAAGAGAGCGGCAAACACTGAAGCTTTCTTT. V usage is TRBV7-6 and J usage is TRBJ1-1; D is unclear. Germline-derived CDR1 and CDR2 are SGHVS and FNYEAQ. The CDR3 is made up of 13 amino acids. Trimming stripped 7 bases from V and 2 bases from J, with 11 bases between.

V gene TRBV7-8 combines with J gene TRBJ1-2; D not certain. This CDR3 has 14 amino acids. From germline, CDR1 is SGHVS and CDR2 FQNEAQ. Trimming pared 5 bases from V and 2 bases from J, leaving 12 bases between. CDR3 in amino acids: CASSSVPRNYGYTF. The CDR3 coding sequence is TGTGCCAGCAGCAGCGTGCCCAGAAACTATGGCTACACCTTC.

This chain uses TRBV4-1 with TRBJ2-1; weak D call: TRBD1 (6 bases). There are 15 residues in the CDR3. The germline V and J ends were trimmed by 3 bases and 3 bases, with 12 bases remaining between them. Per the germline V gene, CDR1 is MGHRA and CDR2 is YSYEKL. The CDR3 here is CASSQSRGNYNEQFF. For the CDR3, the DNA is TGCGCCAGCAGCCAGAGCAGGGGCAACTACAATGAGCAGTTCTTC.

DNA for the CDR3: TGTGCCAGCTCCACGGGGGTCCCTGAAAAACTGTTTTTT. Residues: CASSTGVPEKLFF. The rearrangement joins TRBV27 to TRBJ1-4, with TRBD1 as a possible D gene (5 bases). Germline lookup yields CDR1 MNHEY and CDR2 SMNVEV (reference sequence). V lost 8 bases, J lost 7 bases, and 14 bases lay in between. This CDR3 region has 13 residues.

The V and J genes are TRBV7-9 and TRBJ2-7, with D perhaps matching TRBD1 (6 bases). CDR1 and CDR2 from the germline V gene are SEHNR and FQNEAQ (reference sequence). Trimming cost V 3 bases and J 2 bases, with 14 bases left between them. The CDR3 length is 15 residues. The CDR3 region is CASSFPTDSAYEQYF. The CDR3 DNA sequence: TGTGCCAGCAGCTTTCCCACGGACAGTGCCTACGAGCAGTACTTC.

This chain connects TRBV6-5 to TRBJ1-1, with D tentatively TRBD1 (6 bases). Germline lookup yields CDR1 MNHEY and CDR2 SVGAGI. The CDR3 covers 12 residues. V was clipped by 5 bases and J by 5 bases, with 9 bases between them. The CDR3 nucleotides are TGTGCCAGCAGTCCGGACAGAACTGAAGCTTTCTTT. It encodes CASSPDRTEAFF.

Concerning this clone: The conserved phenylalanine or tryptophan is not found at the CDR3 terminus, so this likely reflects a read error. The limits of the CDR3 on the DNA are not certain, so only TCRdb's listed CDR3 is given. V and J are TRBV19 and TRBJ1-5; the table's D gene call, TRBD1, was not cross checked with the DNA. The CDR3 region is 12 residues in length, termini included. Germline CDR1 and CDR2: LNHDA and SQIVND (reference sequence). The chain's CDR3 is CASSIKGGSPGK.

This chain uses TRBV19 with TRBJ2-3; unclear D gene. The length of the CDR3 is 13 residues. The germline V gene has CDR1 LNHDA and CDR2 SQIVND (reference sequence). Trimming stripped 5 bases from V and 0 bases from J, with 6 bases between. CDR3 sequence reads: CASSPPSTDTQYF. CDR3 sequence (DNA): TGTGCCAGTAGTCCTCCCAGCACAGATACGCAGTATTTT.

The genes are TRBV12-1 and TRBJ2-5; TRBD2, the table's D call, lacks a check against the DNA. TRBV12-1 is assigned pseudogene status. The CDR3 extends over 17 amino acids. Here the CDR3 reads CASSWGLAGDGQETQYF. DNA for the CDR3: TGTGCCAGCAGCTGGGGACTAGCGGGAGATGGGCAAGAGACCCAGTACTTC.

This clone is a singleton in its sample. This chain uses TRBV21-1 with TRBJ2-5; the tabulated D call, TRBD1, remains unverified against the DNA. TRBV21-1 is marked as a pseudogene. CDR3 length: 12 amino acids. CDR3 sequence reads: CASPKGEKTQYF. Written as DNA, the CDR3 is TGTGCCAGCCCCAAGGGGGAAAAGACCCAGTACTTC.

CDR3 in amino acids: CASSVRPADRAYGYTF. Here the CDR3 DNA reads TGTGCCAGCAGCGTGAGACCGGCTGACAGGGCTTATGGCTACACCTTC. The chain has TRBV9 and TRBJ1-2; 7 bases match TRBD1. The CDR3 is 16 residues long. CDR1 SGDLS and CDR2 YYNGEE come from the germline V gene. J lost 5 bases, V lost 2 bases, and 12 bases had no gene match.

The chain links TRBV7-6 to TRBJ1-1; D might be TRBD1 (6 bases). V gave up 6 bases and J gave up 6 bases, with 20 bases separating them. The V gene's germline CDR1 is SGHVS and CDR2 FNYEAQ. This CDR3 comprises 15 residues. The CDR3 spells CASRSIPTGYPEAFF. The CDR3, as DNA: TGTGCCAGCAGGTCAATCCCGACAGGTTACCCTGAAGCTTTCTTT.

This clone was picked up a small number of times. The genes are TRBV7-9 and TRBJ1-2; possibly TRBD1 for D (5 bases). Germline-derived CDR1 and CDR2 are SEHNR and FQNEAQ (reference sequence). This CDR3 comprises 19 residues. V was shortened by 4 bases and J by 8 bases, with 32 bases between the two germline ends. The CDR3 region is CASSSIRSQEIPGSGGYTF. DNA for the CDR3: TGTGCCAGCAGCTCCATTAGAAGTCAGGAGATCCCAGGGTCCGGCGGCTACACCTTC.

The chain is built from TRBV25-1 and TRBJ2-7; D possibly corresponds to TRBD2 (6 bases). V gave up 1 base and J gave up 4 bases, with 14 bases separating them. The CDR3 has 15 amino acids. Per the germline V gene, CDR1 is MGHDK and CDR2 is SYGVNS. CDR3 residues: CASSESWRDRYEQYF. The CDR3 nucleotides are TGTGCCAGCAGTGAATCCTGGAGGGATCGGTACGAGCAGTACTTC.

The CDR3 coding sequence is TGTGCCAGCAGTCTTCTGGTAGGGGGCACTGAAAAACTGTTTTTT. It is translated as CASSLLVGGTEKLFF. J is TRBJ1-4 and V is TRBV11-2; 7 positions match TRBD1. This CDR3 is built from 15 residues. Germline V lookup: CDR1 SGHAT, CDR2 FQNNGV. Germline trimming cut 6 bases from V and 7 bases from J; bases unmatched to any gene: 11.

This chain links TRBV6-5 with TRBJ1-5; D is unresolved. Trimming stripped 5 bases from V and 7 bases from J, with 12 bases between. The CDR3 has 13 amino acids. Germline values: CDR1 MNHEY, CDR2 SVGAGI. CDR3 amino acids: CASSPNREQPQHF. CDR3 sequence (DNA): TGTGCCAGCAGTCCCAACCGGGAGCAGCCCCAGCATTTT.

V and J are TRBV6-5 and TRBJ2-4; tentatively, D is TRBD2 (5 bases). V shed 8 bases and J shed 6 bases, with 11 bases lying between them. Germline CDR1 and CDR2: MNHEY and SVGAGI. The CDR3 runs 12 residues. The CDR3 sequence: CASGLGRNIQYF. The CDR3 DNA is TGTGCCAGCGGACTCGGCAGAAACATTCAGTACTTC.

The rearrangement links TRBV30 to TRBJ2-7; TRBD2 matches 11 bases. J lost 0 bases, V lost 0 bases, and 4 bases had no gene match. This CDR3 spans 16 amino acids. Germline-derived CDR1 and CDR2 are GTSNPN and SVGIG (reference sequence). The CDR3 is CAWSVRSGGGSYEQYF. In DNA form, the CDR3 reads TGTGCCTGGAGTGTACGTAGCGGGGGGGGCTCCTACGAGCAGTACTTC.

The gene calls are TRBV7-6 and TRBJ2-7; a possible D gene is TRBD2 (8 bases). Per the germline V gene, CDR1 is SGHVS and CDR2 is FNYEAQ. Trimming stripped 3 bases from V and 5 bases from J, with 20 bases between. CDR3 length: 16 residues. CDR3 region: CASSLRGDRMDNEQYF. CDR3 bases: TGTGCCAGCAGCTTGCGGGGGGACAGAATGGACAACGAGCAGTACTTC. Filled out from reference TRBV7-6 and TRBJ2-7, the complete variable domain reads GAGVSQSPRYKVTKRGQDVALRCDPISGHVSLYWYRQALGQGPEFLTYFNYEAQQDKSGLPNDRFSAERPEGSISTLTIQRTEQRDSAMYRCASSLRGDRMDNEQYFGPGTRLTVT.

CDR3 protein: CASSPGQGRQETQYF. In DNA, the CDR3 is TGTGCCAGCTCACCGGGACAGGGTCGCCAAGAGACCCAGTACTTC. This rearrangement joins TRBV18 to TRBJ2-5; TRBD1 agrees at 9 bases. The germline gives CDR1 KGHSH, CDR2 LQKENI. The CDR3 runs to 15 residues. After removal of 3 bases from V and 1 base from J, the junction contained 3 bases not matched to a gene.

The V call is TRBV7-9, the J call TRBJ2-7, with D perhaps matching TRBD1 (6 bases). Germline CDR1 reads SEHNR; CDR2 reads FQNEAQ (reference sequence). Trimming shortened V by 5 bases and J by 1 base, and 9 bases separated the two germline ends. The CDR3 has 13 residues. The CDR3: CASSQQGSYEQYF. CDR3 DNA: TGTGCCAGCAGCCAACAGGGATCCTACGAGCAGTACTTC. Combining the CDR3 with reference TRBV7-9 and TRBJ2-7 gives the whole variable domain DTGVSQNPRHKITKRGQNVTFRCDPISEHNRLYWYRQTLGQGPEFLTYFQNEAQLEKSRLLSDRFSAERPKGSFSTLEIQRTEQGDSAMYLCASSQQGSYEQYFGPGTRLTVT.

The rearrangement uses TRBV29-1 and TRBJ1-3; 9 bases are shared with TRBD1. This CDR3 contains 16 residues. With V trimmed by 6 bases and J by 8 bases, 17 bases remained unmatched. Germline V gene data show CDR1 as SQVTM and CDR2 as ANQGSEA. The CDR3 DNA is TGCAGCGTGGAAACAGGGGGCGCTGGGATAGTGGACACCATATATTTT. Translated: CSVETGGAGIVDTIYF.

The chain is built from TRBV6-1 and TRBJ1-1, with 8 nucleotides matching TRBD1. The germline gives CDR1 MNHNS, CDR2 SASEGT. J lost 1 base, V lost 4 bases, and 8 bases had no gene match. This CDR3 comprises 16 residues. As DNA, the CDR3 is TGTGCCAGCAGTGCCTCAGGGGGCAGGGGGAACACTGAAGCTTTCTTT. This translates into CASSASGGRGNTEAFF.

The rearrangement joins TRBV7-6 to TRBJ2-7; D may be TRBD2 (5 bases). Germline lookup yields CDR1 SGHVS and CDR2 FNYEAQ. CDR3 size: 14 residues. Trimming cost V 1 base and J 6 bases, with 13 bases left between them. CDR3 bases: TGTGCCAGCAGCTTAGTGTCTGAACTAGGCGAGCAGTACTTC. This sequence encodes CASSLVSELGEQYF.

The gene calls are TRBV7-9 and TRBJ2-2; D is uncertain. Trimming shortened V by 6 bases and J by 3 bases, and 11 bases separated the two germline ends. Germline V gene sequence: CDR1 SEHNR, CDR2 FQNEAQ (reference sequence). CDR3 length: 14 residues. DNA of the CDR3: TGTGCCAGCAGTCTTGATGGGCACACCGGGGAGCTGTTTTTT. Translated, it gives CASSLDGHTGELFF.

V usage is TRBV5-1 and J usage is TRBJ2-3; 9 nucleotides line up with TRBD2. From germline, CDR1 is SGHRS and CDR2 YFSETQ. V lost 0 bases and J lost 5; bases outside the gene matches: 7. The CDR3 is 16 residues long. The CDR3 spells CASSLGAGGRGDTQYF. The CDR3 DNA follows: TGCGCCAGCAGCTTGGGAGCGGGAGGCCGCGGAGATACGCAGTATTTT.